Shown below are 8 T cell receptor beta chains from a single sample sequenced in a study of patients and donors after allogeneic stem cell transplantation. A single record per CDR3 protein comes from TCRdb applying MiXCR to the RT-PCR reads. Seen here are about a million distinct CDR3 sequences, under 20% observed once, and the top ten hold roughly 6%. The source material was blood, either unsorted or a sorted T cell fraction (not recorded which). All receptors derive from a human donor who was either an allogeneic HSCT recipient or a stem cell or donor lymphocyte infusion donor (not recorded which). It is not recorded whose cells these are; they may come from a transplant donor.

The J gene is TRBJ2-5, the V gene TRBV2, with TRBD1 matching 7 bases. Trimming cost V 6 bases and J 7 bases; bases outside gene matches: 11. Germline lookup yields CDR1 SNHLY and CDR2 FYNNEI. The CDR3 has 14 amino acids. CDR3 region: CASSGDRALGTQYF. CDR3 in DNA: TGTGCCAGCAGCGGCGACAGGGCCCTAGGGACCCAGTACTTC.

The chain carries TRBV30 and TRBJ2-3; 9 bases are shared with TRBD1. There are 15 residues in the CDR3. J was trimmed by 0 bases and V by 4 bases; bases with no gene match: 5. Germline V lookup: CDR1 GTSNPN, CDR2 SVGIG (reference sequence). CDR3 residues: CAWTGTGFSTDTQYF. The CDR3, as DNA: TGTGCCTGGACCGGGACAGGGTTTAGCACAGATACGCAGTATTTT.

This clonotype appeared many times. This chain joins TRBV10-3 and TRBJ1-2; 12 positions agree with TRBD1. Trimming cost V 7 bases and J 8 bases; bases outside gene matches: 17. CDR3 length: 17 amino acids. In germline, CDR1 is ENHRY, CDR2 SYGVKD. CDR3 in DNA: TGTGCCATCACCAGTCCCGGGACAGGGGGCTCAAGTTCAGGCTACACCTTC. Translating gives CAITSPGTGGSSSGYTF.

This clonotype was counted a few times. The chain carries TRBV21-1 and TRBJ1-5; TRBD1 is the table's D call and was not checked against the DNA. TRBV21-1 is assigned pseudogene status. The CDR3 has 17 amino acids. The CDR3 loop reads CASSLSLGRVGNQPQHF. CDR3 DNA: TGTGCCAGCTCCCTGTCATTAGGACGGGTCGGCAATCAGCCCCAGCATTTT.

V is TRBV15 and J is TRBJ2-5; D remains ambiguous. The CDR3 consists of 15 residues. V lost 7 bases to trimming and J lost 1 base, with 16 bases between them. Per the germline V gene, CDR1 is LNHNV and CDR2 is YYDKDF (reference sequence). The CDR3 loop is CATNNRVVPQETQYF. The DNA of the CDR3 is TGTGCCACCAACAATCGGGTAGTCCCCCAAGAGACCCAGTACTTC.

This clonotype was detected a few times. At one end the junction does not follow the germline gene, possibly because of a read error. The chain combines TRBV7-7 with TRBJ2-1; D is undetermined. Germline assignment: CDR1 SSHAT and CDR2 FNYEAQ (reference sequence). The CDR3 has 14 amino acids. CDR3 nucleotide sequence: TGTGCTAGCAGCTTAGGGCCTACCTACACTGAGCAGTTCTTC. Translating it yields CASSLGPTYTEQFF.

The chain uses TRBV4-3 and TRBJ1-4; a possible D gene is TRBD1 (6 bases). The CDR3 loop spans 15 amino acids. Looked up from germline, CDR1 is LGHNA and CDR2 is YSLEER. The germline V and J ends were trimmed by 4 bases and 7 bases, with 16 bases remaining between them. CDR3: CASSRGPGEAEKLFF. As DNA, the CDR3 is TGCGCCAGCAGCCGAGGTCCAGGGGAGGCTGAAAAACTGTTTTTT.

This clonotype occurred a few times. The J gene is TRBJ2-1, the V gene TRBV29-1, with D perhaps TRBD1 (7 bases). With 7 bases removed from V and 0 bases from J, the gap between germline ends came to 16 bases. Per the germline V gene, CDR1 is SQVTM and CDR2 is ANQGSEA. The CDR3 is 15 amino acids. The CDR3 sequence is CSAGGTASSYNEQFF. The CDR3, as DNA: TGCAGCGCGGGCGGGACAGCTAGCTCCTACAATGAGCAGTTCTTC.